The T cell receptor beta chain under discussion was sequenced for a study of lymphopenia after photon versus proton radiotherapy. Clones were read by immunoSEQ multiplex PCR, and TCRdb kept only the in-frame ones, dropping some. The sample consists of 50,000 to 65,000 clones, about 85% of them appearing once. Whole-study results and caveats: A bigger post-nadir fall in TCR diversity correlated inversely with survival time in deceased patients. Authors raise, but do not show, better survival with proton therapy. Proton therapy kept repertoires fairly stable, unlike photons, which gained effector/memory cells. After the lymphocyte nadir, photon-treated repertoires showed oligoclonal expansion, especially of CD8+ Temra cells.

The CDR3 length is 11 residues. Germline V gene sequence: CDR1 DFQATT, CDR2 SNEGSKA (reference sequence). Trimming cost V 6 bases and J 7 bases; bases outside gene matches: 5. Details on this clone: What it recognizes is unknown.

The genes are TRBV20-1 and TRBJ2-5, with 7 bases fitting TRBD1. The specimen comprised peripheral blood, sampled from a patient treated with proton-based radiotherapy. This clonotype was sampled from an elderly man with esophageal cancer. The CDR3 DNA reads TGCAGTGCCCAGGGGGAAGGGACCCAGTACTTC. It specifies CSAQGEGTQYF.